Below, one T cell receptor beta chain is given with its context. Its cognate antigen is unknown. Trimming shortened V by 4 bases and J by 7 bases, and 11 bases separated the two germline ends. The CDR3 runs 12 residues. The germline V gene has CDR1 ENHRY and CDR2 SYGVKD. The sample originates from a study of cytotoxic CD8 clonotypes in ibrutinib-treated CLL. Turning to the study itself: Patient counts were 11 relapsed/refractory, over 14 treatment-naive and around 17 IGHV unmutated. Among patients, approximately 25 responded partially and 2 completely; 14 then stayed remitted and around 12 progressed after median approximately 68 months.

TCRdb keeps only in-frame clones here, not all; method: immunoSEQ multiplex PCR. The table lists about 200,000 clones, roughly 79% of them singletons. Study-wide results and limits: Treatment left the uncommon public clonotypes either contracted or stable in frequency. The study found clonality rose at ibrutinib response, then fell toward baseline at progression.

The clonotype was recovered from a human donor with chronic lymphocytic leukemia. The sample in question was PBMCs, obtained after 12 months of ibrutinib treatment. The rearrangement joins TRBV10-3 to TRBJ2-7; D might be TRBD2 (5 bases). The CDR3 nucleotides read TGTGCCATCAGTGGGACTGCCCGGGAGCAGTACTTC. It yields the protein CAISGTAREQYF.